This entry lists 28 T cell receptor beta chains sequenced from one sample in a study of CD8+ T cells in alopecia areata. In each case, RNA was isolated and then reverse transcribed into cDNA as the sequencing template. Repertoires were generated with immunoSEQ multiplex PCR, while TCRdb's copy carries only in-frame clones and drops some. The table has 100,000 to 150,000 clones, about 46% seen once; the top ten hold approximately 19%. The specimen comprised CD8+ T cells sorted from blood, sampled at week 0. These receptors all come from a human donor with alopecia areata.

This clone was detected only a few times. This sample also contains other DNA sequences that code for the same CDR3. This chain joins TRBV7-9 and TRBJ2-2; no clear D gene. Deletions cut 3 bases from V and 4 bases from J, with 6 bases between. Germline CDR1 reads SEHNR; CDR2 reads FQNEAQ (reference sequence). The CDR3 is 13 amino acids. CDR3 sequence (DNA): TGTGCCAGCAGCTTCACGAGCACCGGGGAGCTGTTTTTT. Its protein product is CASSFTSTGELFF.

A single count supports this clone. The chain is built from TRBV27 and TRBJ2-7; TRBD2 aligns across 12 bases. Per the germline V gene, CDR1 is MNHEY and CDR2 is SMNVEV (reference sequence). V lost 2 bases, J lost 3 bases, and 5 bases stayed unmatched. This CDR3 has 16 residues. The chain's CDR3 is CASSLRRTSGVYEQYF. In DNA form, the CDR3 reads TGTGCCAGCAGTTTACGGAGGACTAGCGGGGTCTACGAGCAGTACTTC.

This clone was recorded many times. CDR3 protein: CASSPERDPYEQYF. The CDR3 DNA sequence: TGTGCCAGCAGCCCAGAGCGGGACCCCTACGAGCAGTACTTC. J is TRBJ2-7 and V is TRBV13, with 7 bases matching TRBD2. Germline V gene data show CDR1 as PRHDT and CDR2 as FYEKMQ (reference sequence). The CDR3 totals 14 residues. With V trimmed by 5 bases and J by 2 bases, 6 bases remained unmatched.

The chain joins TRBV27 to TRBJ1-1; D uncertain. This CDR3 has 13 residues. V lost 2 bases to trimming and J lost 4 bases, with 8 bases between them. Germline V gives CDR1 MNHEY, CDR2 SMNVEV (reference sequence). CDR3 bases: TGTGCCAGCAGTTTAAGGGTTGGCACTGAAGCTTTCTTT. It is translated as CASSLRVGTEAFF.

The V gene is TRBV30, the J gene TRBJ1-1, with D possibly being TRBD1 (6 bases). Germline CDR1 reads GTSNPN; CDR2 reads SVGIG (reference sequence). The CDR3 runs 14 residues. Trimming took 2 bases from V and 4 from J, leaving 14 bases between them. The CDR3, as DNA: TGTGCCTGGAGTCCCCCTCAGGGGCGCACTGAAGCTTTCTTT. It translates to CAWSPPQGRTEAFF.

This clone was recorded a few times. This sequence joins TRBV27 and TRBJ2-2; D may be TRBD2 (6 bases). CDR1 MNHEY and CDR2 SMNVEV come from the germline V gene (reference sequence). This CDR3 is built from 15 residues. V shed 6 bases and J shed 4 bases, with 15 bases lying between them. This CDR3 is CASRYLPGSTGELFF. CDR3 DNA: TGTGCCAGCAGATACCTCCCCGGGAGCACCGGGGAGCTGTTTTTT.

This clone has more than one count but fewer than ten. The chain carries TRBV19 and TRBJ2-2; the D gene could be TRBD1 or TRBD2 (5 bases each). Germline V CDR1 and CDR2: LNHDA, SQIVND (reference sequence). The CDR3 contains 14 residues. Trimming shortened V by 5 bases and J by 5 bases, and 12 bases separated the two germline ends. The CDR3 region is CASSSWDETGELFF. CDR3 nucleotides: TGTGCCAGTAGTTCCTGGGACGAGACCGGGGAGCTGTTTTTT.

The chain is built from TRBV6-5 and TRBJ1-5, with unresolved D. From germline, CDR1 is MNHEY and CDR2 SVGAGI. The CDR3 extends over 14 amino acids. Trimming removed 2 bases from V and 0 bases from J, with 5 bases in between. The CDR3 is CASSYSPSNQPQHF. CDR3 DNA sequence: TGTGCCAGCAGTTACAGTCCTAGCAATCAGCCCCAGCATTTT.

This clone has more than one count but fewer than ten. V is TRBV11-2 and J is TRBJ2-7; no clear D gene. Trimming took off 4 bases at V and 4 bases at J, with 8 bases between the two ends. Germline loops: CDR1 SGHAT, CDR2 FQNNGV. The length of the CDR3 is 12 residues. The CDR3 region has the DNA TGTGCCAGCAGCTGGAGCCCTTACGAGCAGTACTTC. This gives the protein CASSWSPYEQYF.

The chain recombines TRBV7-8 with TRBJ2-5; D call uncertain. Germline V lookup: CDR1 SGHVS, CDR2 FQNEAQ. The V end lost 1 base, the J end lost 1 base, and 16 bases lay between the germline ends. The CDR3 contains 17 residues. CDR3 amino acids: CASSLVVTVPLQETQYF. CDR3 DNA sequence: TGTGCCAGCAGCTTAGTTGTCACAGTGCCCCTCCAAGAGACCCAGTACTTC.

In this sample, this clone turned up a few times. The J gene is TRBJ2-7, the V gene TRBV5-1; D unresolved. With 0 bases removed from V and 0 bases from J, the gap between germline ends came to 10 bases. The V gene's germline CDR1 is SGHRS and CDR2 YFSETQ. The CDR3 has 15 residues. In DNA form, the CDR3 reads TGCGCCAGCAGCTTGGCTTCGGGCCCCTCCTACGAGCAGTACTTC. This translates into CASSLASGPSYEQYF.

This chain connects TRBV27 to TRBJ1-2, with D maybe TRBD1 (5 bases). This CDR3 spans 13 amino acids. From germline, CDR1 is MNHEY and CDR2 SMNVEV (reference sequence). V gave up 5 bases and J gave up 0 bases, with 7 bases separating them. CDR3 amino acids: CASSIRANYGYTF. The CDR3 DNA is TGTGCCAGCAGTATCAGGGCTAACTATGGCTACACCTTC.

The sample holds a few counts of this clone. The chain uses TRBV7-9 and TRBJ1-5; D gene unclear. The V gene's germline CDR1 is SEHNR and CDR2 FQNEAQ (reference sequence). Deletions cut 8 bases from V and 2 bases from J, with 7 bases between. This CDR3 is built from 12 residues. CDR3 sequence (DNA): TGTGCCAGCCGGGAAGGCAATCAGCCCCAGCATTTT. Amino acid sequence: CASREGNQPQHF. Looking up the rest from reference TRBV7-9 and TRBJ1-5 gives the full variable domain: DTGVSQNPRHKITKRGQNVTFRCDPISEHNRLYWYRQTLGQGPEFLTYFQNEAQLEKSRLLSDRFSAERPKGSFSTLEIQRTEQGDSAMYLCASREGNQPQHFGDGTRLSIL.

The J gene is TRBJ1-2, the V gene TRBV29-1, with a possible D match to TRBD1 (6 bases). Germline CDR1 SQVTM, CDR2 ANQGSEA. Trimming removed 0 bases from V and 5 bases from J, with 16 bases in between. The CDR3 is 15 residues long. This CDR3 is CSVEEIKGDVYGYTF. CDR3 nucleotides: TGCAGCGTTGAAGAGATAAAGGGGGATGTATATGGCTACACCTTC.

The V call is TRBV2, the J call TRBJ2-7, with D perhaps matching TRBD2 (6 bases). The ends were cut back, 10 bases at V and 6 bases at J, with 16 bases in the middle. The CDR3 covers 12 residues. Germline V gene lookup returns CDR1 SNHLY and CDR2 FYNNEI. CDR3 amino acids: CAMRGGVGEQYF. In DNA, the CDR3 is TGTGCCATGCGGGGAGGTGTTGGCGAGCAGTACTTC.

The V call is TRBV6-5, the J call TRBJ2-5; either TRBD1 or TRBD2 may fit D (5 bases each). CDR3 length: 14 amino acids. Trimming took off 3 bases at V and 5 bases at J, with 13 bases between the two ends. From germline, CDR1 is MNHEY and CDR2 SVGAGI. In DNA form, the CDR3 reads TGTGCCAGCAGTTATGGGACCCCGGGCGAGACCCAGTACTTC. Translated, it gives CASSYGTPGETQYF.

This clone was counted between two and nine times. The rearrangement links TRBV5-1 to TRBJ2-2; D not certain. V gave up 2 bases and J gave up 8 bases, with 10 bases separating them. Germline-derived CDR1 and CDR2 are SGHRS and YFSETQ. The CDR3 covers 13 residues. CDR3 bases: TGCGCCAGCAGCTTCCAAGGTCGAGGGGAGCTGTTTTTT. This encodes CASSFQGRGELFF. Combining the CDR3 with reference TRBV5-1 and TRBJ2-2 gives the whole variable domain KAGVTQTPRYLIKTRGQQVTLSCSPISGHRSVSWYQQTPGQGLQFLFEYFSETQRNKGNFPGRFSGRQFSNSRSEMNVSTLELGDSALYLCASSFQGRGELFFGEGSRLTVL.

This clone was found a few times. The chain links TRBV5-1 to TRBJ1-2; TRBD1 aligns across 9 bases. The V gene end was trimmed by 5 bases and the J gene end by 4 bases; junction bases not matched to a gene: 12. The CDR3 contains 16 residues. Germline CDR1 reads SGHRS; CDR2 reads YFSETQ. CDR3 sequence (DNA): TGCGCCAGCAGTCCGGACAGGGGCGGGGACTTCTATGGCTACACCTTC. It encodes CASSPDRGGDFYGYTF.

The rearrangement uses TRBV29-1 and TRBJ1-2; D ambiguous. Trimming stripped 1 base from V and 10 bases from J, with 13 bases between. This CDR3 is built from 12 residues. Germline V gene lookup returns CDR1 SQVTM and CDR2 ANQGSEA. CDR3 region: CSVEGRGFDYTF. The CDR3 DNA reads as TGCAGCGTTGAAGGCCGGGGTTTTGACTACACCTTC.

CDR3 loop: CAWPGGGYGYTF. CDR3 bases: TGTGCCTGGCCCGGGGGTGGCTATGGCTACACCTTC. The rearrangement links TRBV30 to TRBJ1-2, with a weak D call TRBD1 (5 bases). Looked up from germline, CDR1 is GTSNPN and CDR2 is SVGIG (reference sequence). Trimming removed 5 bases from V and 4 bases from J, with 11 bases in between. The CDR3 extends over 12 amino acids.

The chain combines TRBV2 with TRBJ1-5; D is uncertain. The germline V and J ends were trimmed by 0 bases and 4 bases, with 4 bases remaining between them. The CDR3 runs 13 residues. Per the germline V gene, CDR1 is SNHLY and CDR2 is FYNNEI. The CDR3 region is CASSEAGNQPQHF. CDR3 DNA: TGTGCCAGCAGTGAAGCAGGAAATCAGCCCCAGCATTTT. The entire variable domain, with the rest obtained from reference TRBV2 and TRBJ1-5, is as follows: EPEVTQTPSHQVTQMGQEVILRCVPISNHLYFYWYRQILGQKVEFLVSFYNNEISEKSEIFDDQFSVERPDGSNFTLKIRSTKLEDSAMYFCASSEAGNQPQHFGDGTRLSIL.

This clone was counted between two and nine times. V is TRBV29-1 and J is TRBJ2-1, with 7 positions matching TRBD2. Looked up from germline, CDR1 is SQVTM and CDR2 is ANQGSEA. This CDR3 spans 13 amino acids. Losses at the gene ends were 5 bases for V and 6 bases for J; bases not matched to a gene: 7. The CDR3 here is CSVYYASGNEQFF. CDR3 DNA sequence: TGCAGCGTTTACTATGCTAGCGGCAATGAGCAGTTCTTC.

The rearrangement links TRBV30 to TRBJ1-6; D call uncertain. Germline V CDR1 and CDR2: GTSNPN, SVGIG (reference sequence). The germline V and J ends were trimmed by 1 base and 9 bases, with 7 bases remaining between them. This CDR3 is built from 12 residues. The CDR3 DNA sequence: TGTGCCTGGAGTGGAATTTCTTCACCCCTCCACTTT. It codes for CAWSGISSPLHF.

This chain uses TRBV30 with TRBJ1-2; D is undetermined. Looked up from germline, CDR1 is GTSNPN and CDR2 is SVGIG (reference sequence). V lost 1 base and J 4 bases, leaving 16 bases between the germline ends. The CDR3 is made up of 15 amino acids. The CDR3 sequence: CAWSDVTRKAYGYTF. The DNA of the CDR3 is TGTGCCTGGAGTGATGTGACCAGGAAGGCCTATGGCTACACCTTC.

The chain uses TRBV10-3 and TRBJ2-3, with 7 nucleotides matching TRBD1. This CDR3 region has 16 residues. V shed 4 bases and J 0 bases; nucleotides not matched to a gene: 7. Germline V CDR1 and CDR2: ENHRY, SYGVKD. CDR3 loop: CAISGPGQDSTDTQYF. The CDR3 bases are TGTGCCATCAGTGGCCCTGGACAGGACAGCACAGATACGCAGTATTTT.

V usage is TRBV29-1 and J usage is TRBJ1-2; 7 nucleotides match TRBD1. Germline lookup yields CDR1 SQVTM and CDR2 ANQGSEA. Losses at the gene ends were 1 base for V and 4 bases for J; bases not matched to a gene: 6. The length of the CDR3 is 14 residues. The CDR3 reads CSVEGRGGSYGYTF. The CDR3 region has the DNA TGCAGCGTTGAAGGACGAGGGGGCAGCTATGGCTACACCTTC.

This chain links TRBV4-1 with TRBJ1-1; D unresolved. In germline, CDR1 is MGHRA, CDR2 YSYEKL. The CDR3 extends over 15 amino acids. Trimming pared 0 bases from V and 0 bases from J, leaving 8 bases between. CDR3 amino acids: CASSQDPLLNTEAFF. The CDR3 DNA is TGCGCCAGCAGCCAAGATCCCCTGTTGAACACTGAAGCTTTCTTT.

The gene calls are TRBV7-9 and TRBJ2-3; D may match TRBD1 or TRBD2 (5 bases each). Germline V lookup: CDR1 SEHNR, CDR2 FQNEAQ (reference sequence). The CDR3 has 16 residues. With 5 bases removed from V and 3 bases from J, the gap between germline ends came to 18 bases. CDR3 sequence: CASSEEDRWGTDTQYF. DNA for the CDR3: TGTGCCAGCAGCGAAGAGGACCGCTGGGGGACAGATACGCAGTATTTT.